This T cell receptor (beta chain) was identified in a study of T cell responses to AZD1222 COVID-19 vaccine. Findings and limits, study-wide: Repertoire collection took place solely once the T cell response had peaked. Seropositive AZD1222 recipients at baseline numbered only five or six. Donors were largely white British and mainly female; clonal diversity was possibly underestimated.

Measured with immunoSEQ multiplex PCR; TCRdb has only the in-frame clones, and not every one. The data contain about 150,000 clones, approximately 92% of them singletons. The analysis combined second doses at about 4 or about 12 weeks. About this clone itself: Its antigen is still unknown.

The CDR3 extends over 14 amino acids. Trimming left V 3 bases short and J 1 base short, with 9 bases between. CDR1 is LNHNV and CDR2 is YYDKDF in the germline V gene (reference sequence). The source material was peripheral blood, sampled 28 days after the second AZD1222 dose. The source of this sequence is an adult who received the AZD1222 COVID-19 vaccine. The chain links TRBV15 to TRBJ1-1; tentative D call: TRBD1 (6 bases). The CDR3 loop reads CATSRGAQNTEAFF. DNA of the CDR3: TGTGCCACCAGCAGGGGGGCACAGAACACTGAAGCTTTCTTT. Full variable domain (remainder filled in from reference TRBV15 and TRBJ1-1): DAMVIQNPRYQVTQFGKPVTLSCSQTLNHNVMYWYQQKSSQAPKLLFHYYDKDFNNEADTPDNFQSRRPNTSFCFLDIRSPGLGDTAMYLCATSRGAQNTEAFFGQGTRLTVV.